These 7 T cell receptor beta chains were sequenced from one sample in a study of T-cell reconstitution after alpha-beta-depleted transplantation in children. TCRbeta library construction was performed incorporating unique molecular identifiers. TCRdb reprocessed the PCR reads via MiXCR and lists one record per CDR3 protein. Of 350,000 to 450,000 distinct CDR3 sequences detected, 13% appear once; the ten largest clones hold around 4.5%. The source was PBMCs, collected from the stem cell graft. All receptors derive from a human donor who donated a stem cell graft to a child with Fanconi anemia.

The chain couples TRBV12-3 or TRBV12-4 to TRBJ1-2; D is undetermined. This CDR3 has 12 amino acids. Trimming left V 3 bases short and J 4 bases short, with 6 bases between. This CDR3 is CASSFLGYGYTF. The CDR3 nucleotides read TGTGCCAGCAGTTTTCTTGGCTATGGCTACACCTTC.

The rearrangement joins TRBV5-1 to TRBJ2-5; 9 nucleotides agree with TRBD2. Germline CDR1 SGHRS, CDR2 YFSETQ. The CDR3 sequence is 15 residues long. The V and J ends lost 0 bases and 3 bases, in that order; junction bases with no gene match: 3. The CDR3 bases are TGCGCCAGCAGCTTGGTGTCTAGCGGGGAAGAGACCCAGTACTTC. Protein product: CASSLVSSGEETQYF.

This clonotype appeared a few times. The V and J genes are TRBV24-1 and TRBJ2-3; D may be TRBD2 (5 bases). The CDR3 consists of 16 residues. Germline V gene data show CDR1 as KGHDR and CDR2 as SFDVKD. Trimming removed 4 bases at V and 5 bases at J, with 18 bases between. The CDR3 is CATSDPRAERVDTQYF. CDR3 DNA sequence: TGTGCCACCAGTGACCCGAGGGCCGAACGCGTAGATACGCAGTATTTT.

This sequence joins TRBV20-1 and TRBJ1-1, with D possibly being TRBD1 (6 bases). The CDR3 sequence is 13 residues long. Germline CDR1 is DFQATT and CDR2 is SNEGSKA (reference sequence). V lost 0 bases, J lost 8 bases, and 13 bases lay in between. CDR3 DNA: TGCAGTGCTAGAGATCCTCGGGGGCGGGAAGCTTTCTTT. Its protein is CSARDPRGREAFF.

This clonotype was picked up a small number of times. V gene TRBV6-2 or TRBV6-3 combines with J gene TRBJ1-5; no reliable D call. The CDR3 spans 15 residues. Germline V gene sequence: CDR1 MNHEY, CDR2 SVGEGT. The germline V and J ends were trimmed by 5 bases and 0 bases, with 11 bases remaining between them. CDR3 region: CASSKGRLSNQPQHF. CDR3 bases: TGTGCCAGCAGTAAAGGACGGCTTAGCAATCAGCCCCAGCATTTT.

This clonotype was recorded a few times. J is TRBJ2-6 and V is TRBV30, with D unresolved. Germline V gene data show CDR1 as GTSNPN and CDR2 as SVGIG (reference sequence). This CDR3 spans 13 amino acids. V was clipped by 2 bases and J by 2 bases, with 4 bases between them. CDR3 loop: CAWSSPGANVLTF. The CDR3 nucleotides are TGTGCCTGGAGTTCCCCTGGGGCCAACGTCCTGACTTTC.

This clonotype was found many times. The gene calls are TRBV6-1 and TRBJ1-1, with no clear D. Trimming left V 6 bases short and J 1 base short, with 12 bases between. The germline CDR1 and CDR2 sequences are MNHNS and SASEGT. The CDR3 sequence is 14 residues long. The chain's CDR3 is CASSSSYWNTEAFF. CDR3 in DNA: TGTGCCAGCAGCTCGAGTTACTGGAACACTGAAGCTTTCTTT.